In this sample, the clone carrying this T cell receptor (beta chain) turned up once. The data derive from a study of blood T cell repertoires in COVID-19. About the study: There were acute and convalescent COVID-19 samples, and they came from the United States, Italy and Spain. From T cells, B-cell-depleted T cells, or PBMCs came the material, which was cDNA or gDNA.

V dropped 2 bases and J dropped 8 bases, with 4 bases sitting between them. CDR1 and CDR2 from the germline V gene are MNHEY and SVGEGT. The CDR3 is 11 amino acids. Authors' methods: The authors estimated nucleated cell counts from reference gene primer amplification. Sequencing was performed with immunoSEQ multiplex PCR; in TCRdb, only in-frame clones are kept and a portion is missing. That table gives V, J and clone size, and the DNA gave D and trimming. Seen here are approximately 140,000 clones, roughly 83% observed once, and the top ten hold roughly 17%. The gene calls are TRBV6-2 or TRBV6-3 and TRBJ2-1; the D is unclear. Sequencing was carried out using peripheral blood. This sequence originates from a woman older than 75 with acute or convalescent COVID-19. CDR3 residues: CASSYPDEQFF. The CDR3 DNA follows: TGTGCCAGCAGTTACCCGGATGAGCAGTTCTTC.